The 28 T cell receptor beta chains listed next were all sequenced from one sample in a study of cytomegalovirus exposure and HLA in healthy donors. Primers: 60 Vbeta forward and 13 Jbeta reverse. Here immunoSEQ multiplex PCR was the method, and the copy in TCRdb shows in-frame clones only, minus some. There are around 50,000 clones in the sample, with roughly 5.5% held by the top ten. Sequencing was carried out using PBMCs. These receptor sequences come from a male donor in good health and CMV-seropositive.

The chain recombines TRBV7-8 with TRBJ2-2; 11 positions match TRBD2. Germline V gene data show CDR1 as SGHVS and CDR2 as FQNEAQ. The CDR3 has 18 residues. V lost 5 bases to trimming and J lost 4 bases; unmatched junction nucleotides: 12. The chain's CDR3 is CASSPGLAGGWGTGELFF. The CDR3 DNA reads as TGTGCCAGCAGCCCCGGTTTAGCGGGGGGGTGGGGCACCGGGGAGCTGTTTTTT.

In nucleotides, the CDR3 is TGCGCCAGCAGCCAAGATAACCCCACAGGTGGCTACACCTTC. Residues: CASSQDNPTGGYTF. This sequence joins TRBV4-3 and TRBJ1-2; tentative D call: TRBD1 (5 bases). Germline CDR1 LGHNA, CDR2 YSLEER. The length of the CDR3 is 14 residues. Trimming removed 0 bases from V and 7 bases from J, with 12 bases in between.

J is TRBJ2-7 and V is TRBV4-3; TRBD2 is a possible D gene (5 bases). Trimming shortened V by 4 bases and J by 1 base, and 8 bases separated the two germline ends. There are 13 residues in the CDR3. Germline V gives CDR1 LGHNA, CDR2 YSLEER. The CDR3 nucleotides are TGCGCCAGCAGCCCGAGGGATTCCTACGAGCAGTACTTC. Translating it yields CASSPRDSYEQYF.

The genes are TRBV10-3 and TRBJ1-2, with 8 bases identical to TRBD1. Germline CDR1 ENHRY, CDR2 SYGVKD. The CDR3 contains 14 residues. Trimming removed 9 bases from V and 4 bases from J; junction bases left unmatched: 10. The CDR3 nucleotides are TGTGCCATTTCACCGGGACAGGAGGGCTATGGCTACACCTTC. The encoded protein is CAISPGQEGYGYTF.

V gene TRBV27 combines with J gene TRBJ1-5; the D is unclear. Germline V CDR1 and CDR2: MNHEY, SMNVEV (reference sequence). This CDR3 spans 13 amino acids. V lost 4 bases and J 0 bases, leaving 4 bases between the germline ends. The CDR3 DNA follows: TGTGCCAGCAGTTCCCATAGCAATCAGCCCCAGCATTTT. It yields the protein CASSSHSNQPQHF.

The DNA of the CDR3 is TGTGCCAGCAGCGCCTCCTTCTTCGGAGTCACCTTC. It translates to CASSASFFGVTF. The chain uses TRBV2 and TRBJ1-2, with D hard to call. The CDR3 has 12 residues. The germline CDR1 and CDR2 sequences are SNHLY and FYNNEI. Trimming removed 6 bases from V and 13 bases from J, with 18 bases in between.

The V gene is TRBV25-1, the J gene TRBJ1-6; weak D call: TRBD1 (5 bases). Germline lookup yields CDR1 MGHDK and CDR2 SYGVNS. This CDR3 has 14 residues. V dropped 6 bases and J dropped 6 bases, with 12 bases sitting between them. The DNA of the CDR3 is TGTGCCAGCAGCTTTGACAGAGGTAATTCACCCCTCCACTTT. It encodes CASSFDRGNSPLHF.

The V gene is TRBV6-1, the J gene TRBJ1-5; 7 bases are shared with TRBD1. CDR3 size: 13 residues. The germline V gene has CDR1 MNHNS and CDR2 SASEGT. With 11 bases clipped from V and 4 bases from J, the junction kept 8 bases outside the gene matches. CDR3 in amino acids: CASGTVGNQPQHF. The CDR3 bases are TGTGCCTCCGGGACAGTAGGGAATCAGCCCCAGCATTTT.

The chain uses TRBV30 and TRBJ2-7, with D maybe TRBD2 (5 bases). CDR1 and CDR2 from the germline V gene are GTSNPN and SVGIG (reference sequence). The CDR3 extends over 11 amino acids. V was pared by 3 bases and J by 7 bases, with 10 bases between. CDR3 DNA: TGTGCCTGGAGCGTCGGGGTGGAGCAGTACTTC. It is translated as CAWSVGVEQYF. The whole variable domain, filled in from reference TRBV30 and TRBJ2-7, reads SQTIHQWPATLVQPVGSPLSLECTVEGTSNPNLYWYRQAAGRGLQLLFYSVGIGQISSEVPQNLSASRPQDRQFILSSKKLLLSDSGFYLCAWSVGVEQYFGPGTRLTVT.

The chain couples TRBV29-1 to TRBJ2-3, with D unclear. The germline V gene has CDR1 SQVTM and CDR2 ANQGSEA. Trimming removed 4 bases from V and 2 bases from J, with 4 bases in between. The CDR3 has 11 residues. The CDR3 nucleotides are TGCAGCGTTGCTTTCACAGATACGCAGTATTTT. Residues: CSVAFTDTQYF.

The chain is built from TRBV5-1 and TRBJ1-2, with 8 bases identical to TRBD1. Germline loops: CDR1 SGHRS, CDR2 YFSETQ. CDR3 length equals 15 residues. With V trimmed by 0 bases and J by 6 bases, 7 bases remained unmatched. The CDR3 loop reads CASSLVGQGRDGYTF. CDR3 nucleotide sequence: TGCGCCAGCAGCTTGGTAGGACAGGGTAGGGATGGCTACACCTTC.

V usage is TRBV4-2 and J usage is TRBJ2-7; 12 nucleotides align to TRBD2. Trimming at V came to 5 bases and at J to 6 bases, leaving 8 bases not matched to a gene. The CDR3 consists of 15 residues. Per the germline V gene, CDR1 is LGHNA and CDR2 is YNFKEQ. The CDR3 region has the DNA TGTGCCAGCAGCGGCCGACTAGCGGGGGATCTCGAGCAGTACTTC. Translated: CASSGRLAGDLEQYF.

The CDR3 sequence is CAISELGGGSETQYF. The CDR3 nucleotides read TGTGCCATCAGTGAGCTAGGGGGAGGGTCAGAGACCCAGTACTTC. The chain is built from TRBV10-3 and TRBJ2-5; a weak D match, TRBD2 (7 bases). Looked up from germline, CDR1 is ENHRY and CDR2 is SYGVKD. V was cut by 2 bases and J by 4 bases, with 14 bases left in between. This CDR3 is built from 15 residues.

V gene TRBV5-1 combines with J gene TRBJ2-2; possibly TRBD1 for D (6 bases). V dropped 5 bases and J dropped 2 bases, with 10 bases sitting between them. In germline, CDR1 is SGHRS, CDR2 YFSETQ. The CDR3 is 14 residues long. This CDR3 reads CASSTGTNTGELFF. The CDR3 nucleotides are TGCGCCAGCAGTACAGGGACCAACACCGGGGAGCTGTTTTTT.

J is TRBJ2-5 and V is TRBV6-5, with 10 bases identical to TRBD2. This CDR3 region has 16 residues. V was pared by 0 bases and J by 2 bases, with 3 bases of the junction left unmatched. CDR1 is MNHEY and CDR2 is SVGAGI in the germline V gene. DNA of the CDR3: TGTGCCAGCAGTTACTCGGCTAGCGGGGGACAAGAGACCCAGTACTTC. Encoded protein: CASSYSASGGQETQYF.

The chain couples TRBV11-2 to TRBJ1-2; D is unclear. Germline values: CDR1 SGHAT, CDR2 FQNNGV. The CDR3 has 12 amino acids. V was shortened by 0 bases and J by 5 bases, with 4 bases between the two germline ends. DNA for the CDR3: TGTGCCAGCAGCTTAGAGTCTTATGGCTACACCTTC. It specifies CASSLESYGYTF.

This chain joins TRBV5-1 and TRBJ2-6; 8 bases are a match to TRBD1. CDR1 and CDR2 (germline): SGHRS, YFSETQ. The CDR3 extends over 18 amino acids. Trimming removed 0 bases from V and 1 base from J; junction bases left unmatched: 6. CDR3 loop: CASSLALGQVSGANVLTF. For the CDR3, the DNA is TGCGCCAGCAGCTTGGCCCTGGGACAGGTTTCTGGGGCCAACGTCCTGACTTTC. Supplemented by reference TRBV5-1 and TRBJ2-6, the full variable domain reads KAGVTQTPRYLIKTRGQQVTLSCSPISGHRSVSWYQQTPGQGLQFLFEYFSETQRNKGNFPGRFSGRQFSNSRSEMNVSTLELGDSALYLCASSLALGQVSGANVLTFGAGSRLTVL.

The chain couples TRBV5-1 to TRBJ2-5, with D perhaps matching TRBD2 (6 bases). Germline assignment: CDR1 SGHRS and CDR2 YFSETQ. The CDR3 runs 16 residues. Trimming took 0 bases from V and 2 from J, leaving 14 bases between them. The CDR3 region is CASSLAGGDQQETQYF. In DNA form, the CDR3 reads TGCGCCAGCAGCTTGGCCGGAGGGGACCAACAAGAGACCCAGTACTTC. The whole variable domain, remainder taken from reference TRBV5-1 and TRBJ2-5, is KAGVTQTPRYLIKTRGQQVTLSCSPISGHRSVSWYQQTPGQGLQFLFEYFSETQRNKGNFPGRFSGRQFSNSRSEMNVSTLELGDSALYLCASSLAGGDQQETQYFGPGTRLLVL.

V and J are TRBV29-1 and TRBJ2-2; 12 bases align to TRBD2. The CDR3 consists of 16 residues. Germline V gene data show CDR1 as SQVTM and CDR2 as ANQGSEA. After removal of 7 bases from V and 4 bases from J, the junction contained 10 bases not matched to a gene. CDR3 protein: CSGAWTSGVFTGELFF. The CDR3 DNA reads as TGCAGCGGGGCCTGGACTAGCGGGGTTTTCACCGGGGAGCTGTTTTTT.

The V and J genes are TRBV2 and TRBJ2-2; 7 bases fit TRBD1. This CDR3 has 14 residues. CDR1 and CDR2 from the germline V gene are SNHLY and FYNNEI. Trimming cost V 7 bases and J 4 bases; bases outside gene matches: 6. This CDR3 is CASNGQGVTGELFF. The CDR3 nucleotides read TGTGCCAGCAATGGGCAGGGGGTCACCGGGGAGCTGTTTTTT.

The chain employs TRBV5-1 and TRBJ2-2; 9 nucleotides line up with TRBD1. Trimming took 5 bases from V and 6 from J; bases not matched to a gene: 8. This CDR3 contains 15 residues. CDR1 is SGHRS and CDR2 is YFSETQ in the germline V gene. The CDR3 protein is CASSPDRGLPGELFF. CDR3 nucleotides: TGCGCCAGCAGTCCGGACAGGGGTCTCCCCGGGGAGCTGTTTTTT. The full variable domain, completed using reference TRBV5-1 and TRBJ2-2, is KAGVTQTPRYLIKTRGQQVTLSCSPISGHRSVSWYQQTPGQGLQFLFEYFSETQRNKGNFPGRFSGRQFSNSRSEMNVSTLELGDSALYLCASSPDRGLPGELFFGEGSRLTVL.

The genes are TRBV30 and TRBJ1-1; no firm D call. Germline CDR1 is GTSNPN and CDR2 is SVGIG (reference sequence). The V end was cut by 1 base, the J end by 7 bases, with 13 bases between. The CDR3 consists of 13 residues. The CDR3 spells CAWSAGTEDEAFF. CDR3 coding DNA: TGTGCCTGGAGTGCGGGAACAGAGGATGAAGCTTTCTTT.

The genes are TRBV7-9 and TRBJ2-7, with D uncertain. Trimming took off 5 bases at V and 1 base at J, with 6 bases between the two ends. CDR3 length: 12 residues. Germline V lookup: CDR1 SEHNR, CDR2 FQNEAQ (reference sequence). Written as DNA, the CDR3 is TGTGCCAGCAGCGGCAGATCCTACGAGCAGTACTTC. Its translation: CASSGRSYEQYF.

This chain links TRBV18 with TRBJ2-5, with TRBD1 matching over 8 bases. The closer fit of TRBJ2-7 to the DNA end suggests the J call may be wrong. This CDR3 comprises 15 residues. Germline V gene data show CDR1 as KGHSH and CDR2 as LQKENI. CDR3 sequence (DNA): TGTGCCAGCTCAGAGCCGGGACAGGCTGTTTACGAGCAGTACTTC. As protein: CASSEPGQAVYEQYF.

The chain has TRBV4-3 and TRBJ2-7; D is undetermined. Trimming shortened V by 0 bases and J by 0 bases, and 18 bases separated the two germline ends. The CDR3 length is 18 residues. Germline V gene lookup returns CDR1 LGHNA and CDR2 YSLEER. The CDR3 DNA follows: TGCGCCAGCAGCCAAGACCCCGGCCTTGGGCCGAGCTCCTACGAGCAGTACTTC. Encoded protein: CASSQDPGLGPSSYEQYF.

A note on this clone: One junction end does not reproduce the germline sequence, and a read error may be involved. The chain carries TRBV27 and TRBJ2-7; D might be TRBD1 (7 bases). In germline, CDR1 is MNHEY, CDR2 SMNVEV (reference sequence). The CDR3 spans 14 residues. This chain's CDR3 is CASRVEGASHEQYF. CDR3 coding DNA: TGTGCCAGCAGGGTGGAGGGGGCCTCCCACGAGCAGTACTTC.

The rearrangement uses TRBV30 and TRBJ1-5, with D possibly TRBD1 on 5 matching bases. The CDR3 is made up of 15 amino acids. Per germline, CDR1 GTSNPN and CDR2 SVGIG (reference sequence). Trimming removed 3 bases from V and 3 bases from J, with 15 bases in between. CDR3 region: CAWSLNQGYNQPQHF. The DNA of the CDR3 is TGTGCCTGGAGCCTCAACCAGGGCTACAATCAGCCCCAGCATTTT.

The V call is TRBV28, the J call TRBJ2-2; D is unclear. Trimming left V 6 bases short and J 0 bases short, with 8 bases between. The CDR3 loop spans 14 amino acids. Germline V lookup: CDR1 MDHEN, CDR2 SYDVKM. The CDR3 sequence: CASSPDTNTGELFF. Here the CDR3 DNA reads TGTGCCAGCAGCCCTGACACGAACACCGGGGAGCTGTTTTTT.